One and the same sample provided the 31 T cell receptor beta chains below, sequenced in a study of radiotherapy plus CTLA-4 blockade in lung cancer. This table comes from immunoSEQ multiplex PCR, and its TCRdb copy is limited to in-frame clones, with some not included. The data show about 73,000 clones, around 86% seen once. The sequences come from peripheral blood, collected from a patient treated with radiotherapy plus ipilimumab. Every receptor here comes from a human donor with non-small cell lung cancer that progressed on radiotherapy plus ipilimumab.

Comments on this clone: At one boundary the junction diverges from the germline segment, which might be a read error. The chain joins TRBV7-7 to TRBJ2-7; D gene unclear. The V gene's germline CDR1 is SSHAT and CDR2 FNYEAQ (reference sequence). CDR3 size: 13 residues. CDR3 sequence: CASSLGRTYEQYF. CDR3 nucleotide sequence: TGTGCTAGCAGCTTAGGCAGGACCTACGAGCAGTACTTC.

The rearrangement links TRBV7-2 to TRBJ2-1; D uncertain. The CDR3 length is 15 residues. CDR1 is SGHTA, CDR2 FQGNSA, per germline. V was clipped by 0 bases and J by 4 bases, with 10 bases between them. CDR3 sequence (DNA): TGTGCCAGCAGCTTAGCGTGGCAGGAGTACAATGAGCAGTTCTTC. Translating gives CASSLAWQEYNEQFF.

This chain links TRBV5-1 with TRBJ1-5; D unresolved. V lost 0 bases and J 6 bases, leaving 7 bases between the germline ends. This CDR3 region has 13 residues. Looked up from germline, CDR1 is SGHRS and CDR2 is YFSETQ. The DNA of the CDR3 is TGCGCCAGCAGCTTGGATTTGGGTCAGCCCCAGCATTTT. Its protein is CASSLDLGQPQHF.

The V gene is TRBV19, the J gene TRBJ2-1; 10 bases line up with TRBD2. The germline CDR1 and CDR2 sequences are LNHDA and SQIVND (reference sequence). The CDR3 length is 14 residues. With V trimmed by 6 bases and J by 6 bases, 5 bases remained unmatched. In nucleotides, the CDR3 is TGTGCCAGTAGACCCGGGACTAGCGTCAATGAGCAGTTCTTC. It specifies CASRPGTSVNEQFF. Complete variable domain (other parts from reference TRBV19 and TRBJ2-1): DGGITQSPKYLFRKEGQNVTLSCEQNLNHDAMYWYRQDPGQGLRLIYYSQIVNDFQKGDIAEGYSVSREKKESFPLTVTSAQKNPTAFYLCASRPGTSVNEQFFGPGTRLTVL.

This clone was observed a few times. The CDR3 DNA is TGTGCCAGCAGCTTAGCGTCGGCAGATACGCAGTATTTT. It codes for CASSLASADTQYF. This sequence joins TRBV7-9 and TRBJ2-3; no firm D call. Per germline, CDR1 SEHNR and CDR2 FQNEAQ (reference sequence). The CDR3 sequence is 13 residues long. V was cut by 0 bases and J by 4 bases, with 5 bases left in between.

This clone was seen a handful of times. V gene TRBV2 combines with J gene TRBJ2-2; no definite D call. CDR3 length equals 15 residues. V shed 1 base and J shed 6 bases, with 12 bases lying between them. Germline CDR1 is SNHLY and CDR2 is FYNNEI. As DNA, the CDR3 is TGTGCCAGCAGTGAAGATTTGAGCCCCGCCGGGGAGCTGTTTTTT. This gives the protein CASSEDLSPAGELFF.

The chain carries TRBV27 and TRBJ2-3; 7 bases are shared with TRBD1. The V gene's germline CDR1 is MNHEY and CDR2 SMNVEV (reference sequence). The V gene end was trimmed by 3 bases and the J gene end by 1 base; junction bases not matched to a gene: 10. The CDR3 consists of 17 residues. CDR3 amino acids: CASSFLGPGGGTDTQYF. CDR3 nucleotides: TGTGCCAGCAGTTTCCTGGGTCCAGGGGGAGGCACAGATACGCAGTATTTT.

The V call is TRBV7-3, the J call TRBJ2-3; D call uncertain. V lost 2 bases to trimming and J lost 1 base, with 7 bases between them. The CDR3 is 14 residues long. Germline V gene sequence: CDR1 SGHTA, CDR2 FQGTGA. The CDR3 DNA reads TGTGCCAGCAGCTTATTAGGACGCACAGATACGCAGTATTTT. This gives the protein CASSLLGRTDTQYF.

V gene TRBV9 combines with J gene TRBJ2-5, with D unclear. Trimming removed 3 bases at V and 1 base at J, with 10 bases between. The length of the CDR3 is 14 residues. CDR1 is SGDLS, CDR2 YYNGEE, per germline. The CDR3 sequence: CASSDSGVQETQYF. The CDR3 DNA reads as TGTGCCAGCAGCGATAGTGGGGTCCAAGAGACCCAGTACTTC.

The gene calls are TRBV6-5 and TRBJ1-1, with D unclear. Germline V lookup: CDR1 MNHEY, CDR2 SVGAGI. The CDR3 contains 13 residues. The V end was cut by 3 bases, the J end by 0 bases, with 5 bases between. The CDR3, as DNA: TGTGCCAGCAGTTATGTAGTGAACACTGAAGCTTTCTTT. This sequence encodes CASSYVVNTEAFF.

This rearrangement joins TRBV30 to TRBJ2-2, with TRBD1 matching over 8 bases. This CDR3 has 15 amino acids. Germline CDR1 reads GTSNPN; CDR2 reads SVGIG (reference sequence). With 4 bases clipped from V and 7 bases from J, the junction kept 11 bases outside the gene matches. CDR3 protein: CAWIRTGNTHGELFF. CDR3 DNA sequence: TGTGCCTGGATTCGGACAGGGAATACTCACGGGGAGCTGTTTTTT.

The chain joins TRBV7-9 to TRBJ2-5; D uncertain. Looked up from germline, CDR1 is SEHNR and CDR2 is FQNEAQ (reference sequence). The CDR3 contains 14 residues. Trimming left V 5 bases short and J 5 bases short, with 15 bases between. The CDR3: CASSERLLWETQYF. The CDR3 bases are TGTGCCAGCAGCGAGAGGCTCCTCTGGGAGACCCAGTACTTC.

V and J are TRBV29-1 and TRBJ1-1; 7 nucleotides match TRBD1. V dropped 7 bases and J dropped 4; count of bases not matched to a gene: 6. This CDR3 contains 12 residues. Germline V gene lookup returns CDR1 SQVTM and CDR2 ANQGSEA. CDR3 residues: CSERQGPTEAFF. Written as DNA, the CDR3 is TGCAGCGAGCGACAGGGCCCCACTGAAGCTTTCTTT.

The chain carries TRBV27 and TRBJ2-2, with 12 nucleotides matching TRBD2. Losses at the gene ends were 5 bases for V and 5 bases for J; bases not matched to a gene: 6. This CDR3 contains 16 residues. Germline lookup yields CDR1 MNHEY and CDR2 SMNVEV (reference sequence). CDR3 loop: CASSPQLAGGTGELFF. For the CDR3, the DNA is TGTGCCAGCAGTCCCCAACTAGCGGGAGGTACCGGGGAGCTGTTTTTT.

V and J are TRBV2 and TRBJ2-5; 7 positions agree with TRBD1. V lost 4 bases, J lost 5 bases, and 7 bases stayed unmatched. This CDR3 has 14 amino acids. Germline V lookup: CDR1 SNHLY, CDR2 FYNNEI. CDR3 sequence: CASSVEGGFETQYF. The CDR3 nucleotides are TGTGCCAGCAGTGTGGAAGGGGGCTTTGAGACCCAGTACTTC.

The chain links TRBV7-2 to TRBJ2-2; 9 bases match TRBD2. CDR1 and CDR2 from the germline V gene are SGHTA and FQGNSA. This CDR3 comprises 15 residues. V gave up 5 bases and J gave up 6 bases; unmatched junction bases: 7. CDR3 region: CASSTGLATAGELFF. The CDR3 DNA reads TGTGCCAGCAGCACCGGACTAGCGACCGCCGGGGAGCTGTTTTTT. Supplemented by reference TRBV7-2 and TRBJ2-2, the full variable domain reads GAGVSQSPSNKVTEKGKDVELRCDPISGHTALYWYRQSLGQGLEFLIYFQGNSAPDKSGLPSDRFSAERTGGSVSTLTIQRTQQEDSAVYLCASSTGLATAGELFFGEGSRLTVL.

The genes are TRBV6-1 and TRBJ2-7, with 11 nucleotides matching TRBD1. CDR1 and CDR2 (germline): MNHNS, SASEGT. Germline trimming cut 2 bases from V and 4 bases from J; bases unmatched to any gene: 4. There are 15 residues in the CDR3. As DNA, the CDR3 is TGTGCCAGCAGTGAAATGGGACAGGGGGTTTACGAGCAGTACTTC. The encoded protein is CASSEMGQGVYEQYF.

The chain carries TRBV7-3 and TRBJ2-5, with D perhaps matching TRBD2 (5 bases). The CDR3 is made up of 13 amino acids. The germline CDR1 and CDR2 sequences are SGHTA and FQGTGA. Deletions cut 3 bases from V and 1 base from J, with 6 bases between. The CDR3 bases are TGTGCCAGCAGCTTGGGAGTCCAAGAGACCCAGTACTTC. Its protein product is CASSLGVQETQYF.

This clone has only one observation. This chain links TRBV27 with TRBJ1-4; no clear D gene. There are 15 residues in the CDR3. V was clipped by 2 bases and J by 4 bases, with 11 bases between them. The germline V gene has CDR1 MNHEY and CDR2 SMNVEV (reference sequence). The CDR3 region is CASSLRAAINEKLFF. The CDR3 nucleotides read TGTGCCAGCAGTTTAAGGGCAGCAATTAATGAAAAACTGTTTTTT.

The chain recombines TRBV25-1 with TRBJ2-5; D unclear. This CDR3 spans 14 amino acids. From germline, CDR1 is MGHDK and CDR2 SYGVNS. The V gene lost 2 bases and the J gene lost 1 base, with 8 bases spanning the gap. The CDR3 reads CASSEELTQETQYF. The DNA of the CDR3 is TGTGCCAGCAGTGAAGAACTCACCCAAGAGACCCAGTACTTC.

V and J are TRBV12-5 and TRBJ2-7; the D gene is possibly TRBD1 (6 bases). Deletions cut 1 base from V and 2 bases from J, with 9 bases between. Germline CDR1 LGHNT, CDR2 FRNRAP. The length of the CDR3 is 14 residues. Written as DNA, the CDR3 is TGTGCTAGTGGTTTGGCTACAGGGACCTACGAGCAGTACTTC. Translated, it gives CASGLATGTYEQYF.

The chain combines TRBV6-5 with TRBJ2-1; no firm D call. CDR1 and CDR2 from the germline V gene are MNHEY and SVGAGI. The CDR3 extends over 15 amino acids. V shed 7 bases and J shed 4 bases, with 17 bases lying between them. In DNA form, the CDR3 reads TGTGCCAGCACCCAGCCGGGCGTAAAGTACAATGAGCAGTTCTTC. Its protein is CASTQPGVKYNEQFF.

The gene calls are TRBV11-2 and TRBJ2-3; tentatively, D is TRBD1 (6 bases). Germline loops: CDR1 SGHAT, CDR2 FQNNGV. The CDR3 runs to 14 residues. V was cut by 4 bases and J by 6 bases, with 14 bases left in between. In DNA, the CDR3 is TGTGCCAGCAGCTCCAGGAAGCAGGGGGATACGCAGTATTTT. Protein sequence: CASSSRKQGDTQYF.

This clone was detected only once. J is TRBJ2-5 and V is TRBV6-1; possible D gene TRBD1, 6 bases. The closer fit of TRBJ2-7 to the DNA end suggests the J call may be wrong. This CDR3 is built from 14 residues. Germline values: CDR1 MNHNS, CDR2 SASEGT. The CDR3 region has the DNA TGTGCCAGCAGTGAATGGACAGCCTACTACGAGCAGTACTTC. It specifies CASSEWTAYYEQYF.

The V and J genes are TRBV2 and TRBJ2-4, with D perhaps TRBD2 (6 bases). This CDR3 has 13 amino acids. V lost 8 bases and J 5 bases, leaving 13 bases between the germline ends. From germline, CDR1 is SNHLY and CDR2 FYNNEI. CDR3 DNA: TGTGCCAGCGGGACTCGCGGCGAAAACATTCAGTACTTC. Residues: CASGTRGENIQYF. Full variable domain (remainder filled in from reference TRBV2 and TRBJ2-4): EPEVTQTPSHQVTQMGQEVILRCVPISNHLYFYWYRQILGQKVEFLVSFYNNEISEKSEIFDDQFSVERPDGSNFTLKIRSTKLEDSAMYFCASGTRGENIQYFGAGTRLSVL.

This clone has a count of ten or more. The CDR3 protein is CASSPKDVGTEAFF. The CDR3 DNA reads TGCGCCAGCAGCCCCAAGGACGTGGGCACTGAAGCTTTCTTT. V and J are TRBV4-1 and TRBJ1-1; D is uncertain. Between the trimmed V and J ends, which lost 4 bases and 4 bases, there was a span of 13 bases. Looked up from germline, CDR1 is MGHRA and CDR2 is YSYEKL. This CDR3 spans 14 amino acids.

V gene TRBV7-3 combines with J gene TRBJ2-3; 8 nucleotides align to TRBD2. This CDR3 region has 17 residues. Germline CDR1 is SGHTA and CDR2 is FQGTGA. The trim removed 2 bases at V and 7 bases at J, leaving 14 bases unmatched. CDR3 in DNA: TGTGCCAGCAGCTTAGCATCGGGAGCGGGAGATCTTTATACGCAGTATTTT. As protein: CASSLASGAGDLYTQYF.

In this sample, this clone turned up once. This chain uses TRBV29-1 with TRBJ1-1; TRBD1 might be the D (6 bases). The ends were cut back, 2 bases at V and 5 bases at J, with 12 bases in the middle. Germline-derived CDR1 and CDR2 are SQVTM and ANQGSEA. This CDR3 has 13 amino acids. The CDR3 spells CSVEINRETEAFF. In DNA form, the CDR3 reads TGCAGCGTTGAAATAAACAGGGAAACTGAAGCTTTCTTT.

This clone appeared a single time. This chain links TRBV28 with TRBJ2-2; 15 bases are shared with TRBD2. V was pared by 3 bases and J by 7 bases, with 9 bases of the junction left unmatched. The CDR3 is 18 amino acids. CDR1 and CDR2 (germline): MDHEN, SYDVKM. The CDR3 nucleotides read TGTGCCAGCAGTTTGTGGACTAGCGGGAGGGCCTTTCACGGGGAGCTGTTTTTT. Its protein product is CASSLWTSGRAFHGELFF. The full variable domain, its missing parts supplied by reference TRBV28 and TRBJ2-2, is DVKVTQSSRYLVKRTGEKVFLECVQDMDHENMFWYRQDPGLGLRLIYFSYDVKMKEKGDIPEGYSVSREKKERFSLILESASTNQTSMYLCASSLWTSGRAFHGELFFGEGSRLTVL.

Only one count was recorded for this clone. The rearrangement links TRBV28 to TRBJ2-7; TRBD2 matches 14 bases. This CDR3 region has 16 residues. Germline assignment: CDR1 MDHEN and CDR2 SYDVKM. V was clipped by 2 bases and J by 2 bases; unmatched bases: 2. CDR3 DNA: TGTGCCAGCAGTTTAGGGGGACTAGCGGGAGCCTACGAGCAGTACGTC. It encodes CASSLGGLAGAYEQYV.

The chain couples TRBV15 to TRBJ2-3, with unresolved D. Germline values: CDR1 LNHNV, CDR2 YYDKDF (reference sequence). The CDR3 runs 16 residues. V dropped 8 bases and J dropped 8 bases, with 26 bases sitting between them. For the CDR3, the DNA is TGTGCCACCTCGATTCAGCAGCGCTCGAGCACCAGTACGCAGTATTTT. Amino acids: CATSIQQRSSTSTQYF.